Reported below is one T cell receptor (beta chain). Germline CDR1 reads SNHLY; CDR2 reads FYNNEI. The CDR3 has 14 amino acids. V gave up 5 bases and J gave up 9 bases, with 20 bases separating them. TCR sequencing used cDNA made by reverse transcription of extracted RNA. Method: immunoSEQ multiplex PCR; TCRdb's copy keeps in-frame clones and lacks some. The sample shows over 150,000 clones, more than 55% of them seen only once. Treatment defined: oral pan-JAK inhibitor, 5-10 mg twice daily. Punch biopsies of lesional scalp, plus peripheral blood, were taken from alopecia areata patients. This sample is drawn from a study of CD8+ T cells in alopecia areata.

The source is a human donor with alopecia areata. The sample was CD4+ T cells sorted from blood, taken at week 4, from a patient treated with tofacitinib. The gene calls are TRBV2 and TRBJ2-7; a possible D gene is TRBD2 (6 bases). CDR3 in amino acids: CASSQGTVPGAQYF. The CDR3 DNA is TGTGCCAGCAGTCAAGGGACTGTACCTGGGGCGCAGTACTTC.